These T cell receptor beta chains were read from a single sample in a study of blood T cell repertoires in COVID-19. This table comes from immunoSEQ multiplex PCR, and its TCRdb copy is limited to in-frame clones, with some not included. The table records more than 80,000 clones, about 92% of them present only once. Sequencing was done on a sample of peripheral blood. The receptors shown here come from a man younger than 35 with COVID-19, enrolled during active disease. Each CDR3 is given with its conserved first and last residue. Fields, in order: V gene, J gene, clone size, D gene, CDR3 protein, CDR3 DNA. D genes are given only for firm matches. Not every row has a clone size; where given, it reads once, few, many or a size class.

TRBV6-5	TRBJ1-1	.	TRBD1	CASSYGQATEAFF	TGTGCCAGCAGTTACGGACAGGCCACTGAAGCTTTCTTT
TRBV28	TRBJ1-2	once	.	CASSLQTGWYGYTF	TGTGCCAGCAGTTTACAAACAGGGTGGTATGGCTACACCTTC
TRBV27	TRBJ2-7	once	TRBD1	CASSTRQGNYEQYF	TGTGCCAGCAGCACCCGACAGGGGAACTACGAGCAGTACTTC
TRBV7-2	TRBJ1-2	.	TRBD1	CASSADRDRAYGYTF	TGTGCCAGCAGCGCCGACCGGGACAGGGCTTATGGCTACACCTTC
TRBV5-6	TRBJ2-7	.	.	CASSWGRSEQYF	TGTGCCAGCAGCTGGGGGAGGTCCGAGCAGTACTTC
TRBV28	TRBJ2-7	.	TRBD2	CASSGTSGRAYEQYF	TGTGCCAGCAGCGGGACTAGCGGGAGGGCCTACGAGCAGTACTTC
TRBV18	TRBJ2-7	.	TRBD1	CASSPLSGQGEQYF	TGTGCCAGCTCACCCTTATCGGGACAGGGCGAGCAGTACTTC
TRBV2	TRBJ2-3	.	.	CASTLGSRTDTQYF	TGTGCCAGCACCCTGGGGAGTCGCACAGATACGCAGTATTTT
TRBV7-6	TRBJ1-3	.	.	CASSLAFTTVGNTIYF	TGTGCCAGCAGCTTAGCGTTTACTACGGTCGGAAACACCATATATTTT
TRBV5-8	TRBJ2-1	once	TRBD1	CASSLGQGKGNEQFF	TGTGCCAGCAGCTTGGGACAGGGAAAGGGAAATGAGCAGTTCTTC
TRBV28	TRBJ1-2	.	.	CASTGSGTQKNYGYTF	TGTGCCAGCACAGGCTCCGGGACTCAGAAAAACTATGGCTACACCTTC
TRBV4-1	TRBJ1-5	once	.	CASSHGQSSNQPQHF	TGCGCCAGCAGCCACGGACAGAGTAGCAATCAGCCCCAGCATTTT
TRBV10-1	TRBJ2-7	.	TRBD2	CASSESRLAGEVEQYF	TGCGCCAGCAGTGAGTCGCGACTAGCGGGAGAAGTCGAGCAGTACTTC
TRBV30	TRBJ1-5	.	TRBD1	CAWSPSYTGTGGLGGAQHF	TGTGCCTGGAGTCCATCTTACACCGGGACAGGGGGCCTCGGGGGAGCCCAGCATTTT
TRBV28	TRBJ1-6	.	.	CASSSGQRNNSPLHF	TGTGCCAGCAGTTCCGGACAGAGGAATAATTCACCCCTCCACTTT
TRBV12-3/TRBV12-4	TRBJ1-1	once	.	CASVLRTEAFF	TGTGCCAGCGTACTAAGGACTGAAGCTTTCTTT
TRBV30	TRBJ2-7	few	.	CAWSMDGFQREQYF	TGTGCCTGGAGTATGGACGGTTTCCAGCGGGAGCAGTACTTC
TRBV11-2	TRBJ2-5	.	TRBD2	CASRQTSGAQETQYF	TGTGCCAGCAGGCAGACTAGCGGGGCGCAGGAGACCCAGTACTTC
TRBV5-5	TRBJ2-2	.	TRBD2	CASSPPYPGGTGELFF	TGTGCCAGCAGCCCGCCCTACCCGGGAGGCACCGGGGAGCTGTTTTTT
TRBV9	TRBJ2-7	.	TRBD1	CASSSGQDRGYEQYF	TGTGCCAGCAGCTCAGGACAGGACAGGGGGTACGAGCAGTACTTC
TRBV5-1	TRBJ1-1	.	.	CASSITANTEAFF	TGCGCCAGCAGCATAACAGCGAACACTGAAGCTTTCTTT